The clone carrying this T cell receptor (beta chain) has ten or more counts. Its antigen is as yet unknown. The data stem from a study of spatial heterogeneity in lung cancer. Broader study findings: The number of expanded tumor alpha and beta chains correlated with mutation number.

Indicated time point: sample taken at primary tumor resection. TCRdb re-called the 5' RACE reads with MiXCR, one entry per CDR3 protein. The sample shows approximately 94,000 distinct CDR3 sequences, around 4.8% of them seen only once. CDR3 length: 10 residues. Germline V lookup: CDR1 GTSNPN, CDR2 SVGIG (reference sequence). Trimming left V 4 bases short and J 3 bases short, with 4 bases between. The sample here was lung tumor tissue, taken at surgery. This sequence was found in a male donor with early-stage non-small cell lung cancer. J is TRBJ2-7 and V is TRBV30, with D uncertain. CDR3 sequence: CAWKNYEQYF. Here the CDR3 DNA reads TGTGCCTGGAAAAACTACGAGCAGTACTTC.